This T cell receptor beta chain emerged from a study of shared clonotypes between healthy human individuals. Findings and limits, study-wide: Blood was the sole source, and tissue repertoires probably differ. Clonotypes which were not shared had lower generation probabilities than clonotypes that all four donors shared.

Points on this clone: Its antigen is not identified.

Clones were sequenced by immunoSEQ multiplex PCR, and TCRdb holds only the in-frame ones, with some missing. The sample lists hundreds of thousands of clones, about 78% occurring once. The origin of this receptor is a woman in her 30s in good health. Specimen: memory CD4+ T cells sorted from blood. Sample subset: CD45RA-negative fraction.

The CDR3 bases are TGTGCCAGCAGCTTAACCCCGGGGACTGAAGCTTTCTTT. As protein: CASSLTPGTEAFF. The chain recombines TRBV7-3 with TRBJ1-1; D is uncertain. Germline lookup yields CDR1 SGHTA and CDR2 FQGTGA. The CDR3 consists of 13 residues. Trimming removed 0 bases from V and 5 bases from J, with 7 bases in between.